The TCR beta chain under discussion was sequenced for a study of tumor-infiltrating lymphocytes in oesophageal squamous cell carcinoma. From the PCR reads, TCRdb called clonotypes with MiXCR, one entry per CDR3 protein. The table shows about 14,000 distinct CDR3 sequences, with 45% to 55% occurring only once. Trimming stripped 2 bases from V and 0 bases from J, with 7 bases between. Germline V gene lookup returns CDR1 MDHEN and CDR2 SYDVKM. This CDR3 is built from 15 residues. This clonotype has a handful of counts. Material for sequencing was blood. The V and J genes are TRBV28 and TRBJ1-4; the D gene is possibly TRBD1 (6 bases). This TCR derives from a male donor with esophageal squamous cell carcinoma. CDR3 nucleotides: TGTGCCAGCAGTTTAACAGGGACAACTAATGAAAAACTGTTTTTT. Its protein is CASSLTGTTNEKLFF.